This entry is about one T cell receptor (beta chain). The germline V and J ends were trimmed by 4 bases and 9 bases, with 22 bases remaining between them. Germline CDR1 SGHKS, CDR2 YYEKEE (reference sequence). The CDR3 is made up of 15 amino acids. Time point given: peripheral blood 6 weeks after treatment start. This sample was included in a study of PD-L1 blockade in urothelial cancer. The method was immunoSEQ multiplex PCR; TCRdb's version includes in-frame clones alone and lacks a portion of them. The sample gives tens of thousands of clones, about nine tenths of which show up once; around 10% is in the top ten.

V and J are TRBV5-5 and TRBJ1-2, with D unclear. The input for sequencing was PBMCs, taken around atezolizumab (anti-PD-L1) treatment. The sequence came from a man in his fifties or sixties with urothelial cancer. The CDR3 loop reads CASSLVGEFGGSYTF. The CDR3 bases are TGTGCCAGCAGCCTGGTCGGGGAGTTCGGAGGTAGCTACACCTTC.